This entry describes one T cell receptor (beta chain). Its target is unknown. This entry is derived from a study of T cells in Graves' hyperthyroidism and ophthalmopathy. Study-level results: Within blood appeared most thyroid clonotypes that had expanded above 0.001.

The germline gives CDR1 LNHDA, CDR2 SQIVND (reference sequence). The CDR3 runs to 13 residues. The V end lost 3 bases, the J end lost 4 bases, and 7 bases lay between the germline ends. From RNA transcripts, TCR beta CDR3 regions were amplified. With the HTBI primer set, the TCR CDR3 went through a first round of RT-PCR. TCRdb re-analysed the multiplex PCR reads in MiXCR, keeping a single row per CDR3 protein. The sample yields about 210,000 distinct CDR3 sequences, around 19% seen once. Across 18 months, stable Graves' hyperthyroidism was marked by no progression to ophthalmopathy. Patients aged 18 to 65 had newly diagnosed hyperthyroidism lasting under 2 months.

The receptor's source is a man aged 35-49 years with Graves' hyperthyroidism. The V gene is TRBV19, the J gene TRBJ1-5; TRBD1 might be the D (5 bases). Sequencing input: blood. CDR3 sequence: CASSIAGNQPQHF. The CDR3 nucleotides read TGTGCCAGTAGTATTGCAGGGAATCAGCCCCAGCATTTT.